The rows below give T cell receptor beta chains drawn from one sample of a study of long-term antiretroviral therapy in people with HIV. Using immunoSEQ multiplex PCR, the repertoire was profiled, and TCRdb retains in-frame clones only, with some absent. The sample lists about 48,000 clones, around 80% occurring once. The sequenced sample was unsorted PBMCs, obtained 0.8 years after starting antiretroviral therapy. These receptors were taken from a woman between 18 and 29 years old with HIV. Each CDR3 is given with its conserved first and last residue. Each record gives: D gene, V gene, J gene, clone size, CDR3 protein, CDR3 DNA. A D gene is named only where the DNA matches it firmly. Clone size is stated in some rows and not others, as once, few, many or a class when expanded.

>NA|TRBV4-1|TRBJ1-2|NA
CASSLEEANYGYTF
TGCGCCAGCAGCCTAGAGGAGGCTAACTATGGCTACACCTTC
>TRBD1|TRBV6-5|TRBJ1-4|NA
CASSSGQTTNEKLFF
TGTGCCAGCAGTTCGGGACAGACAACTAATGAAAAACTGTTTTTT
>NA|TRBV4-3|TRBJ2-2|NA
CASSQDLKTMGSGELFF
TGCGCCAGCAGCCAAGATCTAAAAACCATGGGGTCAGGGGAGCTGTTTTTT
>TRBD1|TRBV27|TRBJ1-2|NA
CASSSRGGTGNYGYTF
TGTGCCAGCAGTAGTAGGGGAGGGACAGGGAACTATGGCTACACCTTC
>NA|TRBV5-5|TRBJ2-3|NA
CASSLEEGRTTDTQYF
TGTGCCAGCAGCTTGGAGGAAGGGAGGACCACAGATACGCAGTATTTT
>NA|TRBV7-8|TRBJ2-7|NA
CASSFLTVYEQYF
TGTGCCAGCAGCTTCCTGACCGTCTACGAGCAGTACTTC
>TRBD2|TRBV7-2|TRBJ2-1|NA
CASSRSSGRINEQFF
TGTGCCAGCAGCCGTTCTAGCGGGAGGATCAATGAGCAGTTCTTC
>NA|TRBV7-9|TRBJ1-1|NA
CASSQESVTEAFF
TGTGCCAGCAGTCAAGAATCGGTAACTGAAGCTTTCTTT
>NA|TRBV18|TRBJ2-3|NA
CASSRPFSHQGIHTQYF
TGTGCCAGCTCACGACCATTTTCCCATCAGGGTATCCATACGCAGTATTTT
>TRBD1|TRBV28|TRBJ2-7|NA
CASSDWDRPYEQYF
TGTGCCAGCAGTGACTGGGACAGACCGTACGAGCAGTACTTC
>NA|TRBV18|TRBJ2-7|few
CASSPPGRNAYEQYF
TGTGCCAGCTCACCACCGGGTCGCAACGCCTACGAGCAGTACTTC
>TRBD2|TRBV2|TRBJ2-1|NA
CASVGTNNEQFF
TGTGCCAGTGTAGGGACTAACAATGAGCAGTTCTTC
>NA|TRBV7-3|TRBJ2-5|NA
CASSRTREETQYF
TGTGCCAGCAGCCGCACTAGGGAAGAGACCCAGTACTTC
>NA|TRBV28|TRBJ2-7|NA
CASSFENSLREQYF
TGTGCCAGCAGTTTTGAAAACAGCCTCCGGGAGCAGTACTTC